Listed below are T cell receptor beta chains from one sample, sequenced in a study of glioma-infiltrating T cells. Using its own MiXCR run on the multiplex PCR reads, TCRdb lists one record per CDR3 protein. The repertoire holds a few hundred thousand distinct CDR3 sequences, with approximately 42% as singletons. The specimen sequenced was glioma tissue, nonneoplastic brain tissue, or PBMCs (not recorded which). All receptors derive from a human donor with low-grade glioma or glioblastoma, undergoing nonglioma brain surgery, or in good health (not recorded which). CDR3s include the opening cysteine and the closing phenylalanine or tryptophan. D genes are given only for firm matches. Not all rows give a size; the values are once, few, many and, for expanded clones, a class.

.,.,TRBV27,TRBJ2-7,TGTGCCGCAAGAGGTAACTCCTACAATGAGCAGTACTTC,CAARGNSYNEQYF
TRBD2,.,TRBV27,TRBJ2-3,TGTGCCAGCAGTTTAGGACCCGCCGTGGGCGGGAGGTCTGCAGATACGCAGTATTTT,CASSLGPAVGGRSADTQYF
.,few,TRBV7-9,TRBJ2-2,TGTGCCAGCAGCCCGACACTATCCGGGACTGTTAACACCGGGGAGCTGTTTTTT,CASSPTLSGTVNTGELFF
.,few,TRBV4-3,TRBJ1-1,TGCGCCAGCAGCCAAGAAGAGGGTAGGGACACTGAAGCTTTCTTT,CASSQEEGRDTEAFF
.,many,TRBV6-1,TRBJ1-6,TGTGCCAGCAGTATCATTCCGGGATCACCCCTCCACTTT,CASSIIPGSPLHF
TRBD2,.,TRBV20-1,TRBJ2-7,TGCAGTGCTAGACGCGGGAGAGGATCCTACGAGCAGTACTTC,CSARRGRGSYEQYF
.,.,TRBV4-3,TRBJ2-2,TGCGCCAGCAGCCAAGATCCTAGCGCGAACACCGGGGAGCTGTTTTTT,CASSQDPSANTGELFF
TRBD1,few,TRBV4-2,TRBJ2-7,TGTGCCAGCAGCCAAACACTGTCCCGGGACAGGGGGGCCTACGAGCAGTACTTC,CASSQTLSRDRGAYEQYF
.,.,TRBV27,TRBJ2-7,TGTGCCAGCAGTTTATCGTTGTCCGGGGACGTGGACGAGCAGTACTTC,CASSLSLSGDVDEQYF
TRBD1,few,TRBV28,TRBJ2-6,TGTGCCAGCAGTTCGACAGGGAATGGGGCCAACGTCCTGACTTTC,CASSSTGNGANVLTF
.,once,TRBV19,TRBJ1-2,TGTGCCAGTACTCTCAGGGAATATAGAGGCTACACCTTC,CASTLREYRGYTF
TRBD1,.,TRBV6-2/TRBV6-3,TRBJ2-7,TGTGCCAGCAGTTACTCGACCGTAACAGGGGTCACCCCCTACGAGCAGTACTTC,CASSYSTVTGVTPYEQYF
.,.,TRBV7-2,TRBJ2-7,TGTGCCAGCAGCTTATTCCACAGTATAGGGGGGCCCTACGAGCAGTACTTC,CASSLFHSIGGPYEQYF
TRBD2,.,TRBV2,TRBJ2-3,TGTGCCAGCAGTCCAGCGGGAGGGATTGGAGATACGCAGTATTTT,CASSPAGGIGDTQYF
TRBD1,few,TRBV20-1,TRBJ2-3,TGCAGTGCGCCCCGGACAGGTAACACAGATACGCAGTATTTT,CSAPRTGNTDTQYF
TRBD2,.,TRBV24-1,TRBJ2-7,TGTGCCACCAGTGATTACACCGGGACTAGCGGGAGGGCGGGATACAATGAGCAGTACTTC,CATSDYTGTSGRAGYNEQYF
.,few,TRBV20-1,TRBJ2-7,TGCAGTGCTCAGGGACCCGAGCAGTACTTC,CSAQGPEQYF
.,few,TRBV7-9,TRBJ1-3,TGTGCCAGCACCCCGTGGGTCTTCGGAAACACCATATATTTT,CASTPWVFGNTIYF
.,.,TRBV29-1,TRBJ2-7,TGCAGCGTCCAGGGGACCCCGGAGCAGTACTTC,CSVQGTPEQYF
TRBD1,.,TRBV27,TRBJ2-7,TGTGCCAGCAGTTTTTTAGCTTTCCGGGACAGTAACTACGAGCAGTACTTC,CASSFLAFRDSNYEQYF
TRBD1,.,TRBV6-2/TRBV6-3,TRBJ2-1,TGTGCCAGCAGGTCGATCCGAGGGGGCCCAGATACGCAGTTCTTC,CASRSIRGGPDTQFF
TRBD2,few,TRBV4-2,TRBJ2-3,TGTGCCAGCAGCCAATTAACGGGGAGTTCCTCCCTAGCGGGCAGCACAGATACGCAGTATTTT,CASSQLTGSSSLAGSTDTQYF
TRBD2,.,TRBV24-1,TRBJ2-1,TGTGCCACCAGTGATTCTCAGGGGAGCGGGGGGGACTACAATGAGCAGTTCTTC,CATSDSQGSGGDYNEQFF
.,many,TRBV6-2/TRBV6-3,TRBJ2-7,TGTGCCAGCAGTTATCTCGGGTCCGGCTACGAGCAGTACTTC,CASSYLGSGYEQYF
.,once,TRBV28,TRBJ2-7,TGTACCAGCAGTGATGGGGTAGCGAGGATATACGAGCAGTACTTC,CTSSDGVARIYEQYF
.,few,TRBV29-1,TRBJ2-3,TGCAGCGTTGAATCGGGGAAGCTCACAGATACGCAGTATTTT,CSVESGKLTDTQYF
TRBD2,.,TRBV5-5,TRBJ2-1,TGTGCCAGCAGCTTGGTTGGCGGGAGCGCCAATGAGCAGTTCTTC,CASSLVGGSANEQFF
.,many,TRBV27,TRBJ2-1,TGTGCCAGCAGTTTATCCAGCAGCAATGAGCAGTTCTTC,CASSLSSSNEQFF
.,.,TRBV5-1,TRBJ2-7,TGCGCCAGCAGCGTAGGATTTTACGAGCAGTACTTC,CASSVGFYEQYF
TRBD1,few,TRBV6-5,TRBJ2-7,TGTGCCAGCAGTTACTCCGGGACAGGCGACGCCTACGAGCAGTACTTC,CASSYSGTGDAYEQYF
.,.,TRBV10-3,TRBJ2-1,TGTGCCATCAGTCCCCTCTCCGGGAGATACTATGAGCAGTTCTTC,CAISPLSGRYYEQFF
.,.,TRBV4-1,TRBJ2-1,TGCGCCAGCAGCCAAGTATCCTCCTTGGAGCAGTTCTTC,CASSQVSSLEQFF
.,many,TRBV28,TRBJ2-1,TGTGCCAGCATGGTCCATGGCAATGAGCAGTTCTTC,CASMVHGNEQFF
TRBD2,.,TRBV20-1,TRBJ2-3,TGCAGTGCCCTCCTAGCGGTCCTCACAGATACGCAGTATTTT,CSALLAVLTDTQYF
.,.,TRBV2,TRBJ1-1,TGTGCCAGCAGGGTAGTAATGGTGAACACTGAAGCTTTCTTT,CASRVVMVNTEAFF
TRBD1,many,TRBV28,TRBJ1-2,TGTGCCAGCAGAAGGACAGGATCCCTTTATGGCTACACCTTC,CASRRTGSLYGYTF
.,.,TRBV7-3,TRBJ2-1,TGTGCCAGCAGCAAAACGGAGTGGAGCGATGAGCAGTTCTTC,CASSKTEWSDEQFF
TRBD2,.,TRBV28,TRBJ2-1,TGTGCCAGCAGTCAAGGACTAGCGGGTTATGGAGATGAGCAGTTCTTC,CASSQGLAGYGDEQFF
TRBD2,.,TRBV4-2,TRBJ2-3,TGTGCCAGCAGCCAAGATAGGGCTAGCGGCGCAGATACGCAGTATTTT,CASSQDRASGADTQYF
.,many,TRBV6-1,TRBJ2-5,TGTGCCAGCAGGCCGAACCCGGGCCCCGGGGAGACCCAGTACTTC,CASRPNPGPGETQYF
TRBD2,.,TRBV28,TRBJ2-1,TGTGCCAGCGGGGACTACACCCATGAGCAGTTCTTC,CASGDYTHEQFF
.,many,TRBV20-1,TRBJ1-1,TGCAGTGCTAGAGATCGGACCCAGCCTTGGAACACTGAAGCTTTCTTT,CSARDRTQPWNTEAFF
TRBD2,.,TRBV5-4,TRBJ2-1,TGTGCCAGCAGCTTAGCGCGACTAGCAGGCTTTGAGCAGTTCTTC,CASSLARLAGFEQFF
.,many,TRBV6-2/TRBV6-3,TRBJ2-1,TGTGCCAGCAGTTACGCGGCGGCATATACCTACAATGAGCAGTTCTTC,CASSYAAAYTYNEQFF
.,.,TRBV6-2/TRBV6-3,TRBJ2-3,TGTGCCAGCGGAAATAGCGGAATCACAGATACGCAGTATTTT,CASGNSGITDTQYF
.,.,TRBV25-1,TRBJ2-6,TGTGCCAGCAGTGCCCCCGATTCTGGGGCCAACGTCCTGACTTTC,CASSAPDSGANVLTF
.,many,TRBV7-9,TRBJ2-7,TGTGCCACCGAGGGATTGAGCTCCTACGAGCAGTACTTC,CATEGLSSYEQYF
TRBD2,.,TRBV12-3/TRBV12-4,TRBJ2-7,TGTGCCAGCAGTTTAAAGGGATCGCGCGGGAGCACTATCTACGAGCAGTACTTC,CASSLKGSRGSTIYEQYF